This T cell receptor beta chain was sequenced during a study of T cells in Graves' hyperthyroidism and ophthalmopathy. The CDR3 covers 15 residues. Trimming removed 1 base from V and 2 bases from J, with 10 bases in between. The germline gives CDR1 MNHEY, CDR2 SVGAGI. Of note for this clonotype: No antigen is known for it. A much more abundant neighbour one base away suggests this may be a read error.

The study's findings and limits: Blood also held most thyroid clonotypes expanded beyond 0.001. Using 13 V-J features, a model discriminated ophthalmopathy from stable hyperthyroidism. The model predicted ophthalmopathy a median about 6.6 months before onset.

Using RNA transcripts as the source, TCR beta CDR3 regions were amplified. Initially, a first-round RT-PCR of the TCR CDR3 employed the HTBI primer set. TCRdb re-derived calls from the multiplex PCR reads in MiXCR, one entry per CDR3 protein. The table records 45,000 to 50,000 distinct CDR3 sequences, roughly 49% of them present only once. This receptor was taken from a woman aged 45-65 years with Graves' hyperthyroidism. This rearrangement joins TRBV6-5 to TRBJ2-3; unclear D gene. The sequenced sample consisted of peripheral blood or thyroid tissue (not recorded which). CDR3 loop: CASSYYGYHTDTQYF. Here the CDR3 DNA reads TGTGCCAGCAGTTACTACGGCTACCACACAGATACGCAGTATTTT.